Following are 3 T cell receptor beta chains from one sample sequenced in a study of T cell responses to AZD1222 COVID-19 vaccine (dated by TCRdb to 2020 to 2023). The sample's time point, from its label and the paper: about 28 days (+/-7) after the second vaccine dose. To prepare the library, the immunoSEQ multiplex PCR assay was applied. TCRdb stores this immuneACCESS table with in-frame sequences only. Part of the clones is absent; in the studies checked, under half of the shortfall reflects unresolved V genes, and no reason is known for the rest. This sample comprises 130,000 or so clones, 80% to 90% of them detected only once. Of the sample, 8% to 10% is held by the ten largest clones. The starting material was peripheral blood, obtained 28 days after the second AZD1222 dose. The receptors originated from an adult who received the AZD1222 COVID-19 vaccine.

In this sample, this clone turned up once. The chain uses TRBV6-5 and TRBJ2-7; 11 bases agree with TRBD1. The CDR3 has 14 amino acids. The germline V gene has CDR1 MNHEY and CDR2 SVGAGI. The junction had 8 bases not matched to a gene; V was cut back by 11 bases and J by 2 bases. In nucleotides, the CDR3 is TGTGCCGGACAGACGGGACAGGGGGCCTACGAGCAGTACTTC. This gives the protein CAGQTGQGAYEQYF.

CDR3 sequence (DNA): TGCGCCAGCGCTCACCGCCCGGGACTAGGCACAGATACGCAGTATTTT. It is translated as CASAHRPGLGTDTQYF. The chain recombines TRBV10-1 with TRBJ2-3; TRBD2 agrees at 8 bases. The CDR3 consists of 16 residues. The V gene's germline CDR1 is WNHNN and CDR2 SYGVQD (reference sequence). V was clipped by 8 bases and J by 1 base; unmatched bases: 11.

V gene TRBV29-1 combines with J gene TRBJ2-7; 11 nucleotides align to TRBD1. Germline CDR1 and CDR2: SQVTM and ANQGSEA. V lost 6 bases to trimming and J lost 7 bases; unmatched junction nucleotides: 8. This CDR3 comprises 13 residues. CDR3 region: CSVLGQGGGEQYF. CDR3 bases: TGCAGCGTCCTGGGACAGGGGGGCGGTGAGCAGTACTTC.